This TCR beta chain was found in a study of T cell repertoires in cytomegalovirus infection. Study-level background: Both a matching HLA type and CMV infection were indicated by public TCR beta signatures. Study-level points and caveats: HLA-C-restricted CMV-specific TCR beta clonotypes prevailed in the ex vivo response. Pooled public TCR beta family frequency picked out CMV carriers with the relevant HLA.

Germline CDR1 LNHDA, CDR2 SQIVND (reference sequence). Trimming took off 4 bases at V and 0 bases at J, with 10 bases between the two ends. The length of the CDR3 is 15 residues. TCRdb redid the calling of the reads with MiXCR, one entry per CDR3 protein. This sample yields roughly 350,000 distinct CDR3 sequences, of which approximately 35% are seen a single time; 13% belongs to the top ten. About this clonotype itself: Its cognate antigen is unknown.

The material was cultured PBMCs, obtained from culture after CMV antigen stimulation. The clonotype originates from a human donor in good health (CMV status not recorded). Some clones in this sample may be carry-over from other donors' samples. The chain is built from TRBV19 and TRBJ1-5, with D possibly TRBD1 on 5 matching bases. The CDR3 loop reads CASSRGRDSNQPQHF. CDR3 DNA: TGTGCCAGTAGTAGGGGCAGGGATAGCAATCAGCCCCAGCATTTT.